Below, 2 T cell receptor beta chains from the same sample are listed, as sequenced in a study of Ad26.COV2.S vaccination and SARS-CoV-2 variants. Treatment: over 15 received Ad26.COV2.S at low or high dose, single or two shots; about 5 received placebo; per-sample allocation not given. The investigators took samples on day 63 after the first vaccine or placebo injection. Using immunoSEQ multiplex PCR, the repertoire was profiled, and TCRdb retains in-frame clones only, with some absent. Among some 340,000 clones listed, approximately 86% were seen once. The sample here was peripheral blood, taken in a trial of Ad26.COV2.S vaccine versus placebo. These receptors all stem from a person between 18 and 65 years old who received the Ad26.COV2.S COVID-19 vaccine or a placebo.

The CDR3 sequence is CASSLLEWAGELFF. The CDR3 DNA reads as TGTGCCAGCAGTTTACTAGAATGGGCCGGGGAGCTGTTTTTT. The chain links TRBV6-5 to TRBJ2-2, with D maybe TRBD2 (5 bases). V lost 4 bases and J lost 6, with 12 bases in between. There are 14 residues in the CDR3. Germline V lookup: CDR1 MNHEY, CDR2 SVGAGI.

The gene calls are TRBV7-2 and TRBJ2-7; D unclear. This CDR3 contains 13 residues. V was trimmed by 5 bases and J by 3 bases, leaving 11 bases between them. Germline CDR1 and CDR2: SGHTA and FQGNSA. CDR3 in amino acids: CASSPDPGYEQYF. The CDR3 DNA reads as TGTGCCAGCAGCCCAGACCCGGGCTACGAGCAGTACTTC.